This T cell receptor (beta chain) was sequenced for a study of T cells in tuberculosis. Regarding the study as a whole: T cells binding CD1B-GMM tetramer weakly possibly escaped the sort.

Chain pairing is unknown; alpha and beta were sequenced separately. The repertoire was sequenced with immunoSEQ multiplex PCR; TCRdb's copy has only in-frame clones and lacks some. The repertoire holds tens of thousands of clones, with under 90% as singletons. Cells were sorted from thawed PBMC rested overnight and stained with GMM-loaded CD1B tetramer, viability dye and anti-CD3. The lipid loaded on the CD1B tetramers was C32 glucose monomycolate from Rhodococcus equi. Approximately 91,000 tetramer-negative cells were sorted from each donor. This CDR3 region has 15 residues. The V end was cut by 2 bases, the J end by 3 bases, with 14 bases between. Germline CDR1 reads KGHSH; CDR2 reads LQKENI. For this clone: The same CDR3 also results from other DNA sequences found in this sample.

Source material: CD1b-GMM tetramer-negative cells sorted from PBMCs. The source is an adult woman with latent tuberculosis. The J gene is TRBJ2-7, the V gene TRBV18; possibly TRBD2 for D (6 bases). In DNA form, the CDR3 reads TGTGCCAGCTCACCAAGGCAGGGAGGTAGCTACGAGCAGTACTTC. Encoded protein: CASSPRQGGSYEQYF.